Shown below are 2 T cell receptor beta chains from a single sample sequenced in a study of control samples from healthy donors and cancer patients. Produced via immunoSEQ multiplex PCR; TCRdb's table is partial and in-frame only. Among some 150,000 clones listed, 93% were seen once. Sequenced sample: blood. Receptors originate from a man aged 50-59 years in good health.

The chain uses TRBV10-1 and TRBJ2-1; perhaps TRBD2 as D (5 bases). Trimming took off 6 bases at V and 0 bases at J, with 12 bases between the two ends. This CDR3 spans 15 amino acids. From germline, CDR1 is WNHNN and CDR2 SYGVQD (reference sequence). CDR3: CASRGDGLSYNEQFF. The CDR3 nucleotides read TGCGCCAGCAGGGGAGACGGACTCTCCTACAATGAGCAGTTCTTC.

This sequence joins TRBV6-2 or TRBV6-3 and TRBJ1-5; the D gene is possibly TRBD1 (5 bases). Deletions cut 2 bases from V and 1 base from J, with 9 bases between. The CDR3 length is 15 residues. The V gene's germline CDR1 is MNHEY and CDR2 SVGEGT. The DNA for the CDR3 is TGTGCCAGCAGTTACCTTCCAGGGAGCAATCAGCCCCAGCATTTT. Translating gives CASSYLPGSNQPQHF.